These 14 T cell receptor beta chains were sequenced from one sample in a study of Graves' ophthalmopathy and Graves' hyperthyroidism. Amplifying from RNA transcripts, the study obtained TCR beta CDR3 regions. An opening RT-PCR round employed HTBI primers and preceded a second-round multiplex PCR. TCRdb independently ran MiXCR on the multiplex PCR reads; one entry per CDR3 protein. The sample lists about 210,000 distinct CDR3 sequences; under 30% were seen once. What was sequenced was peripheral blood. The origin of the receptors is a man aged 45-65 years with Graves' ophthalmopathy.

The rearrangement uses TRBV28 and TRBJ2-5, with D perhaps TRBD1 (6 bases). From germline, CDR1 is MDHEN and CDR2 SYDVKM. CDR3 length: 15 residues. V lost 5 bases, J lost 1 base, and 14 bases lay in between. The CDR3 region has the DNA TGTGCCAGCAGTGAGGACAGTGGGGCCCAAGAGACCCAGTACTTC. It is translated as CASSEDSGAQETQYF.

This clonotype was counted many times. The CDR3 loop reads CASSGLSNIQYF. The CDR3 bases are TGTGCCAGCAGTGGCCTCTCGAACATTCAGTACTTC. The gene calls are TRBV12-3 or TRBV12-4 and TRBJ2-4; D unresolved. The length of the CDR3 is 12 residues. Trimming left V 5 bases short and J 7 bases short, with 9 bases between.

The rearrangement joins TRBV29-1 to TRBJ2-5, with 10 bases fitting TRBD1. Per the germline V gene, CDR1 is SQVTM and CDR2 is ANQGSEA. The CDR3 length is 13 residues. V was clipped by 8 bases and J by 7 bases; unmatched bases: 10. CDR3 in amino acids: CSTSTGGAGTQYF. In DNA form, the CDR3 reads TGCAGCACGTCGACAGGGGGCGCGGGGACCCAGTACTTC.

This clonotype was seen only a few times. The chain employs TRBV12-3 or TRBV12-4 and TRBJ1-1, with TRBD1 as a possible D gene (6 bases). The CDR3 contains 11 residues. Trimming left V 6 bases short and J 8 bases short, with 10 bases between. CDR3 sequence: CASSRTGEAFF. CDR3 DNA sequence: TGTGCCAGCAGCCGTACAGGGGAAGCTTTCTTT.

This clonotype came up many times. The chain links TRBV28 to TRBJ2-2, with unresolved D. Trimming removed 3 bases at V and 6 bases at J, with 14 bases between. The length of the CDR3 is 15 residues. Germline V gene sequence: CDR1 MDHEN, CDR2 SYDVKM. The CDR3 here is CASSFIRNLAGELFF. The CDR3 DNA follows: TGTGCCAGCAGTTTCATTAGAAATTTGGCCGGGGAGCTGTTTTTT.

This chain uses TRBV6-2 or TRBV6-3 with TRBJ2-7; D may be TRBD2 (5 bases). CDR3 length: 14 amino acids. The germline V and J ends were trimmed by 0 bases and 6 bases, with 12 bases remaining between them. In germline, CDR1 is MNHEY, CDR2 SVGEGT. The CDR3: CASSYSDSLAEQYF. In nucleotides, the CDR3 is TGTGCCAGCAGTTACTCGGACTCCTTGGCCGAGCAGTACTTC.

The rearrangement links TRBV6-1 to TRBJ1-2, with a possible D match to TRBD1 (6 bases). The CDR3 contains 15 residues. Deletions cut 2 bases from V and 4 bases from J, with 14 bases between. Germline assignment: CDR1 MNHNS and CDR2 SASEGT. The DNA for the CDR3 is TGTGCCAGCAGTGAATCCCCAGGGGTTGTCTATGGCTACACCTTC. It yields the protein CASSESPGVVYGYTF.

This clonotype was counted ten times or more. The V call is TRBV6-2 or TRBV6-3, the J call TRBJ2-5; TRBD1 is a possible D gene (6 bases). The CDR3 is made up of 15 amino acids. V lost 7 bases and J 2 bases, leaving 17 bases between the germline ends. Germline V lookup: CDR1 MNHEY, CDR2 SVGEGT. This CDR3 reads CASKIRQVIQETQYF. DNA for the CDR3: TGTGCCAGCAAAATCAGACAGGTTATACAAGAGACCCAGTACTTC.

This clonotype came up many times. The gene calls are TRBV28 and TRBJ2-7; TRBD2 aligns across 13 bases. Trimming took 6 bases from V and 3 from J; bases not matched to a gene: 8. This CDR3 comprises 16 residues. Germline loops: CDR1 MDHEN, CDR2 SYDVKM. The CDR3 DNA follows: TGTGCCAGCAGACCCCCCGGGACTAGCGGGATCTACGAGCAGTACTTC. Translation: CASRPPGTSGIYEQYF.

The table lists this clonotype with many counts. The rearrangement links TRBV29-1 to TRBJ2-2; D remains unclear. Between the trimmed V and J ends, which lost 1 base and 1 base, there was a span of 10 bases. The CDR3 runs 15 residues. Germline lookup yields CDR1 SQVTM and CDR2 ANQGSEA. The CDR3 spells CSVEAPGRNTGELFF. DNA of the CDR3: TGCAGCGTTGAAGCCCCCGGGCGGAACACCGGGGAGCTGTTTTTT.

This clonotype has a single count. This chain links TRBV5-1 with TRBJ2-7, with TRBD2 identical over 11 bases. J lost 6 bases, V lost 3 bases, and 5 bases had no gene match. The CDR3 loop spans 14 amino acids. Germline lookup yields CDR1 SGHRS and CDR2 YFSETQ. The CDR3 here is CASSWTGTSGEQYF. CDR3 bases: TGCGCCAGCAGCTGGACCGGGACTAGCGGCGAGCAGTACTTC.

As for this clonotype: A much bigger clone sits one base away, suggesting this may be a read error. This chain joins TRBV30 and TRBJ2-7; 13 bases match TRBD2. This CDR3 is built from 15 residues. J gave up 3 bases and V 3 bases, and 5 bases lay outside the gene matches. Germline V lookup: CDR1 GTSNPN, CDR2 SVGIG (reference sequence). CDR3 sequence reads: CAWSYRTSGSYEQYF. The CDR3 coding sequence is TGTGCCTGGAGCTACAGGACTAGCGGGAGCTACGAGCAGTACTTC.

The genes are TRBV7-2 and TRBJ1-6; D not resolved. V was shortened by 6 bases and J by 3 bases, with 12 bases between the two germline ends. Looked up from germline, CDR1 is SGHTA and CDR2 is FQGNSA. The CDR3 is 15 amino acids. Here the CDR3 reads CASRSRTDYNSPLHF. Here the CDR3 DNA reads TGTGCCAGCAGGAGTCGGACGGACTATAATTCACCCCTCCACTTT.

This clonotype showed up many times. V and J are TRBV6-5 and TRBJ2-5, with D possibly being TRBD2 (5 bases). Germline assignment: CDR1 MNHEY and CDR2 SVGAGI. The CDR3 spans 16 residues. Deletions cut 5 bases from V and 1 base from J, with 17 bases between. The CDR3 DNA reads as TGTGCCAGCAGTCCCATGGCCTATAGCGTCCAAGAGACCCAGTACTTC. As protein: CASSPMAYSVQETQYF.